This T cell receptor (beta chain) came from a study of blood T cell repertoires in COVID-19. Overall study: Researchers got acute and convalescent COVID-19 samples from the United States, Italy and Spain. In each case, the material was cDNA or gDNA derived from T cells, B-cell-depleted T cells, or PBMCs.

The authors' processing: Nucleated cell counts were estimated from reference gene primer amplification. The method was immunoSEQ multiplex PCR; TCRdb's version includes in-frame clones alone and lacks a portion of them. V, J and clone size reflect that table, while D and trimming were determined from the DNA. The table lists approximately 170,000 clones, 88% of them singletons, with approximately 9% in the top ten. Recruits, aged about 18 to 89 years, lived in 25 or so US areas. With 8 bases clipped from V and 9 bases from J, the junction kept 10 bases outside the gene matches. The CDR3 is 13 residues long. Germline-derived CDR1 and CDR2 are SNHLY and FYNNEI.

The chain uses TRBV2 and TRBJ1-5; 7 bases match TRBD1. This TCR was recovered from a woman between 18 and 29 years old who had recovered from COVID-19. The specimen was PBMCs or T cells enriched from blood (not recorded which). The CDR3 coding sequence is TGTGCCAGCCGAGGCGCAGGGGGAAGGCCCCAGCATTTT. It yields the protein CASRGAGGRPQHF.